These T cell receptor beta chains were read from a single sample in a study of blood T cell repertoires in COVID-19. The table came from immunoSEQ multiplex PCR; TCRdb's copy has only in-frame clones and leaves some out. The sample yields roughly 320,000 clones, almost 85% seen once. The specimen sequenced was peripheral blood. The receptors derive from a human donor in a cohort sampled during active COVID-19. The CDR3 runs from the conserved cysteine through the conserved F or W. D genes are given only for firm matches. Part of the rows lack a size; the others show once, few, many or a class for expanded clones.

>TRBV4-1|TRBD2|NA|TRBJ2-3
TGCGCCAGCAGTGTTAGCGGGGGGGCAGGAGATACGCAGTATTTT
CASSVSGGAGDTQYF
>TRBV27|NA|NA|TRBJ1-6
TGTGCCAGCAGTTTATCGACAGGAGACAATTCACCCCTCCACTTT
CASSLSTGDNSPLHF
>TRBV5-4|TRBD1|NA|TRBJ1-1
TGTGCCAGCAGCCCTCGGACAGGGAATGCTGAAGCTTTCTTT
CASSPRTGNAEAFF
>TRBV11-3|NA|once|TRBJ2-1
TGTGCCAGCAGCTTCGAGGCAGCTACCAATGAGCAGTTCTTC
CASSFEAATNEQFF
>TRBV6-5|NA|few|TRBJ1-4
TGTGCCAGCAGTTACAGGGGCCCTAATGAAAAACTGTTTTTT
CASSYRGPNEKLFF
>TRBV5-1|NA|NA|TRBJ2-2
TGCGCCAGCAGCTTGGGGGGGCTCTACACCGGGGAGCTGTTTTTT
CASSLGGLYTGELFF
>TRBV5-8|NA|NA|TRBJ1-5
TGTGCCAGCAGCCCCGAGGGGGGGCGCCAGCCCCAGCATTTT
CASSPEGGRQPQHF
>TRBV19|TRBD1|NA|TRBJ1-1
TGTGCCAGTAGATTGAGACAGGGTGAAACTGAAGCTTTCTTT
CASRLRQGETEAFF
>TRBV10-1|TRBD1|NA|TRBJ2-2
TGCGCCAGCAGCAACAGGGACAGATACACCGGGGAGCTGTTTTTT
CASSNRDRYTGELFF
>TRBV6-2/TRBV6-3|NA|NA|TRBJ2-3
TGTGCCAGCAGTTACGACAGCCTATACACAGATACGCAGTATTTT
CASSYDSLYTDTQYF
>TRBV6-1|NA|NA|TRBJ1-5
TGTGCCAGCAGCCCCCGCCAGGGACAGCCCCAGCATTTT
CASSPRQGQPQHF
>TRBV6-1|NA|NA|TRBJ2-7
TGTGCCAGCAGTGAAGCTTTGAACAGCGGCTACGAGCAGTACTTC
CASSEALNSGYEQYF
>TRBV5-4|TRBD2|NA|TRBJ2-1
TGTGCCAGCAGCTTGGAAGCCGGGACTAGCGCCTACAATGAGCAGTTCTTC
CASSLEAGTSAYNEQFF